The 14 T cell receptor beta chains in this list originate from one sample, sequenced in a study of shared clonotypes between healthy human individuals. Repertoires were generated with immunoSEQ multiplex PCR, while TCRdb's copy carries only in-frame clones and drops some. This sample has 300,000 or so clones, with approximately 79% found just once. Sample: memory CD4+ T cells sorted from blood. The subset was: CD45RA-negative fraction. The receptors stem from a man in his thirties or forties in good health.

V is TRBV18 and J is TRBJ2-4; 10 bases agree with TRBD1. This CDR3 has 15 amino acids. In germline, CDR1 is KGHSH, CDR2 LQKENI. Trimming removed 10 bases from V and 0 bases from J; junction bases left unmatched: 6. The CDR3 here is CATRQGAGAKNIQYF. The CDR3 coding sequence is TGTGCCACCAGACAGGGGGCAGGAGCCAAAAACATTCAGTACTTC.

The chain employs TRBV10-2 and TRBJ1-5; the D gene is possibly TRBD1 (6 bases). This CDR3 is 17 amino acids long. V was clipped by 10 bases and J by 1 base, with 23 bases between them. Per the germline V gene, CDR1 is WSHSY and CDR2 is SAAADI. CDR3 DNA: TGCGCCACTGGGGAGGGCAGGGGCGCGGGAAGCAATCAGCCCCAGCATTTT. Residues: CATGEGRGAGSNQPQHF.

The chain has TRBV5-4 and TRBJ2-1; the D gene could be TRBD1 or TRBD2 (5 bases each). Germline lookup yields CDR1 SGHNT and CDR2 YYREEE (reference sequence). Trimming took 0 bases from V and 8 from J, leaving 15 bases between them. This CDR3 has 15 residues. The chain's CDR3 is CASSLGPGSLDEQFF. The CDR3 coding sequence is TGTGCCAGCAGCTTGGGGCCAGGGAGTCTGGATGAGCAGTTCTTC.

The table lists this clone with a count of one. Here the CDR3 reads CASSLLMGRYQETQYF. CDR3 nucleotides: TGTGCCAGCAGCTTGCTCATGGGCCGGTACCAAGAGACCCAGTACTTC. V is TRBV7-2 and J is TRBJ2-5; D remains ambiguous. Trimming removed 3 bases at V and 0 bases at J, with 14 bases between. The CDR3 runs 16 residues. The germline V gene has CDR1 SGHTA and CDR2 FQGNSA.

Regarding this clone: This sample also contains other DNA sequences that code for the same CDR3. The chain uses TRBV5-6 and TRBJ2-7; 7 bases are a match to TRBD2. Per germline, CDR1 SGHDT and CDR2 YYEEEE. Trimming removed 2 bases from V and 2 bases from J; junction bases left unmatched: 1. This CDR3 has 13 amino acids. CDR3 coding DNA: TGTGCCAGCAGCTTACGGGGGGCCTACGAGCAGTACTTC. Its protein product is CASSLRGAYEQYF.

Only a few counts were recorded for this clone. This chain connects TRBV6-1 to TRBJ2-3; D call uncertain. CDR1 is MNHNS and CDR2 is SASEGT in the germline V gene. The V gene lost 1 base and the J gene lost 3 bases, with 11 bases spanning the gap. The CDR3 contains 15 residues. The CDR3 sequence is CASSEVGLTTDTQYF. CDR3 DNA sequence: TGTGCCAGCAGTGAAGTCGGTTTAACTACAGATACGCAGTATTTT.

This rearrangement joins TRBV5-6 to TRBJ1-6; 7 bases line up with TRBD1. V shed 4 bases and J 4 bases; nucleotides not matched to a gene: 8. Germline-derived CDR1 and CDR2 are SGHDT and YYEEEE. The CDR3 length is 16 residues. The CDR3 protein is CASSPGTALYNSPLHF. The DNA for the CDR3 is TGTGCCAGCAGCCCCGGGACAGCTCTATATAATTCACCCCTCCACTTT.

The J gene is TRBJ2-7, the V gene TRBV7-2, with D uncertain. Germline V lookup: CDR1 SGHTA, CDR2 FQGNSA. This CDR3 spans 16 amino acids. Trimming pared 6 bases from V and 0 bases from J, leaving 18 bases between. The CDR3 region is CASSPDTALSSYEQYF. The CDR3 DNA reads as TGTGCCAGCAGTCCAGACACCGCTCTTAGCTCCTACGAGCAGTACTTC.

V is TRBV6-6 and J is TRBJ1-5; perhaps TRBD1 as D (5 bases). CDR3 length: 13 amino acids. Per germline, CDR1 MNHNY and CDR2 SVGAGI (reference sequence). V lost 5 bases, J lost 6 bases, and 11 bases lay in between. The CDR3 spells CASSTRGVQPQHF. In nucleotides, the CDR3 is TGTGCCAGCAGTACGAGGGGCGTTCAGCCCCAGCATTTT.

The chain recombines TRBV7-9 with TRBJ1-1, with D unresolved. Germline values: CDR1 SEHNR, CDR2 FQNEAQ (reference sequence). The CDR3 has 14 residues. The V and J ends lost 5 bases and 0 bases respectively, with 10 bases between them. The CDR3 region is CASSVNFMNTEAFF. Written as DNA, the CDR3 is TGTGCCAGCAGCGTCAACTTCATGAACACTGAAGCTTTCTTT.

This chain joins TRBV25-1 and TRBJ1-5; 9 bases are shared with TRBD1. V gave up 3 bases and J gave up 3 bases; unmatched junction bases: 9. The CDR3 spans 17 residues. CDR1 and CDR2 (germline): MGHDK, SYGVNS. CDR3 region: CASSDTGTGSSNQPQHF. As DNA, the CDR3 is TGTGCCAGCAGTGATACCGGGACAGGGTCATCCAATCAGCCCCAGCATTTT.

As DNA, the CDR3 is TGTGCCGCCGGGGCCCTCCCTGGGGCCAACGTCCTGACTTTC. Translated: CAAGALPGANVLTF. The chain employs TRBV27 and TRBJ2-6; either TRBD1 or TRBD2 may supply D (5 bases each). CDR3 length: 14 residues. Germline V gene data show CDR1 as MNHEY and CDR2 as SMNVEV (reference sequence). Trimming pared 11 bases from V and 2 bases from J, leaving 13 bases between.

This sequence joins TRBV7-6 and TRBJ2-3; D assignment may be TRBD1 or TRBD2 (5 bases each). CDR3 length: 15 amino acids. Germline V gene lookup returns CDR1 SGHVS and CDR2 FNYEAQ. Trimming removed 2 bases from V and 3 bases from J, with 12 bases in between. The CDR3 bases are TGTGCCAGCAGCTTAAAGGGGTCGGGAACAGATACGCAGTATTTT. Translated, it gives CASSLKGSGTDTQYF. The full variable domain, with the rest looked up from reference TRBV7-6 and TRBJ2-3, is GAGVSQSPRYKVTKRGQDVALRCDPISGHVSLYWYRQALGQGPEFLTYFNYEAQQDKSGLPNDRFSAERPEGSISTLTIQRTEQRDSAMYRCASSLKGSGTDTQYFGPGTRLTVL.

This clone was observed a few times. The chain is built from TRBV15 and TRBJ1-5; 10 nucleotides line up with TRBD1. This CDR3 contains 19 residues. Germline V gene sequence: CDR1 LNHNV, CDR2 YYDKDF (reference sequence). Trimming removed 1 base from V and 0 bases from J; junction bases left unmatched: 9. The DNA for the CDR3 is TGTGCCACCAGCAGAGTGAAGGGACAGGGGTCGGATAGCAATCAGCCCCAGCATTTT. As protein: CATSRVKGQGSDSNQPQHF.